One sample yielded the 30 T cell receptor beta chains listed below, sequenced in a study of blood T cell repertoires in COVID-19. The data were produced by immunoSEQ multiplex PCR, yet TCRdb's version contains in-frame clones alone and is incomplete. The sample holds roughly 180,000 clones, roughly four fifths seen once. Sequencing was performed on peripheral blood. These receptors were collected from a woman in her forties with COVID-19, enrolled during active disease.

The chain uses TRBV5-4 and TRBJ2-2; D is unclear. CDR1 and CDR2 (germline): SGHNT, YYREEE (reference sequence). The CDR3 has 15 residues. The germline V and J ends were trimmed by 0 bases and 0 bases, with 6 bases remaining between them. DNA for the CDR3: TGTGCCAGCAGCTTGGATATTGCGAACACCGGGGAGCTGTTTTTT. The encoded protein is CASSLDIANTGELFF.

The chain links TRBV10-3 to TRBJ1-6; a weak D match, TRBD1 (6 bases). Germline lookup yields CDR1 ENHRY and CDR2 SYGVKD. CDR3 length: 14 amino acids. Trimming cost V 0 bases and J 9 bases, with 9 bases left between them. This CDR3 is CAISESGRGSPLHF. In DNA form, the CDR3 reads TGTGCCATCAGTGAGTCGGGCAGGGGTTCACCCCTCCACTTT.

V is TRBV28 and J is TRBJ1-4; 7 bases are shared with TRBD1. The CDR3 has 15 amino acids. Germline V gene lookup returns CDR1 MDHEN and CDR2 SYDVKM. Losses at the gene ends were 5 bases for V and 8 bases for J; bases not matched to a gene: 11. The CDR3 here is CASSPRGRIGEKLFF. DNA of the CDR3: TGTGCCAGCAGTCCCAGGGGGAGGATAGGGGAAAAACTGTTTTTT.

The chain has TRBV7-9 and TRBJ1-6; D ambiguous. The CDR3 runs 18 residues. CDR1 is SEHNR, CDR2 FQNEAQ, per germline (reference sequence). Trimming stripped 5 bases from V and 0 bases from J, with 17 bases between. In DNA form, the CDR3 reads TGTGCCAGCAGCCCCCTAAGGGTGGGGAGCTCCTATAATTCACCCCTCCACTTT. Translating it yields CASSPLRVGSSYNSPLHF.

This clone ranks as large. The chain employs TRBV2 and TRBJ1-2; D not certain. The germline CDR1 and CDR2 sequences are SNHLY and FYNNEI. Trimming stripped 4 bases from V and 3 bases from J, with 12 bases between. This CDR3 has 14 amino acids. This CDR3 is CASSGAPNHYGYTF. The CDR3 coding sequence is TGTGCCAGCAGTGGGGCTCCGAACCACTATGGCTACACCTTC.

The chain employs TRBV9 and TRBJ1-4; D perhaps matches TRBD1 (6 bases). V lost 4 bases and J lost 3, with 10 bases in between. Germline values: CDR1 SGDLS, CDR2 YYNGEE. This CDR3 has 14 residues. In DNA form, the CDR3 reads TGTGCCAGCAGCCGTCGACAGGCTAATGAAAAACTGTTTTTT. Translated, it gives CASSRRQANEKLFF.

To note about this clone: A read error is likely, as this CDR3 ends without the conserved phenylalanine or tryptophan. The limits of the CDR3 on the DNA are not certain, so only TCRdb's listed CDR3 is given. The chain uses TRBV21-1 and TRBJ1-4; the DNA was not compared with TRBD1, the D call given in the table. TRBV21-1 is noted as a pseudogene. The length of the CDR3 is 9 amino acids, counting both ends. CDR3 sequence reads: CASSARTGK.

The gene calls are TRBV7-9 and TRBJ2-3; D is unclear. Germline V lookup: CDR1 SEHNR, CDR2 FQNEAQ (reference sequence). The CDR3 extends over 13 amino acids. V was clipped by 1 base and J by 7 bases, with 9 bases between them. This CDR3 is CASSLETENTQYF. The DNA for the CDR3 is TGTGCCAGCAGCTTAGAAACTGAAAATACGCAGTATTTT.

This rearrangement joins TRBV3-1 (or the pseudogene TRBV3-2) to TRBJ2-7; 10 bases align to TRBD2. CDR1 and CDR2 from the germline V gene are LGHDT and YNNKEL (reference sequence). The V segment lost 3 bases and the J segment 1 base; nucleotides outside the gene matches: 9. This CDR3 is built from 17 residues. CDR3 residues: CASSQRPSGSFSYEQYF. The CDR3 nucleotides are TGTGCCAGCAGCCAGCGGCCTAGCGGGAGCTTTTCCTACGAGCAGTACTTC.

The V and J genes are TRBV20-1 and TRBJ1-2, with D uncertain. Trimming took off 0 bases at V and 8 bases at J, with 7 bases between the two ends. This CDR3 is 11 amino acids long. Germline V CDR1 and CDR2: DFQATT, SNEGSKA (reference sequence). The CDR3 nucleotides read TGCAGTGCTAGAGACAGAGGCGGCTACACCTTC. Its translation is CSARDRGGYTF.

This CDR3 reads CAWRGGKTEAFF. For the CDR3, the DNA is TGTGCCTGGAGGGGGGGGAAGACTGAAGCTTTCTTT. The genes are TRBV30 and TRBJ1-1; possible D gene TRBD1, 5 bases. The CDR3 spans 12 residues. The V end was cut by 3 bases, the J end by 5 bases, with 10 bases between. Germline loops: CDR1 GTSNPN, CDR2 SVGIG (reference sequence).

V gene TRBV7-9 combines with J gene TRBJ2-7; possibly TRBD2 for D (5 bases). The CDR3 is made up of 14 amino acids. In germline, CDR1 is SEHNR, CDR2 FQNEAQ (reference sequence). V was shortened by 1 base and J by 0 bases, with 7 bases between the two germline ends. CDR3 coding DNA: TGTGCCAGCAGCTTAGAAACTAGCTCCTACGAGCAGTACTTC. Translated: CASSLETSSYEQYF.

This sequence joins TRBV30 and TRBJ2-7; 9 bases map to TRBD2. V shed 5 bases, J shed 7 bases, and the junction held 12 bases outside the gene matches. The CDR3 runs 14 residues. Germline values: CDR1 GTSNPN, CDR2 SVGIG (reference sequence). The CDR3 protein is CAWGSGTSFEEQYF. The DNA for the CDR3 is TGTGCCTGGGGGTCCGGGACTAGCTTCGAGGAGCAGTACTTC.

This clone was seen many times. V usage is TRBV10-3 and J usage is TRBJ1-5; D unresolved. Trimming cost V 4 bases and J 5 bases, with 9 bases left between them. The CDR3 extends over 13 amino acids. Germline lookup yields CDR1 ENHRY and CDR2 SYGVKD. The CDR3 DNA is TGTGCCATCAGTGTTTCTCCCCATCAGCCCCAGCATTTT. Protein sequence: CAISVSPHQPQHF.

CDR3 in DNA: TGTGCCAGCAGCCGGGACTCCAGCTCCTACAATGAGCAGTTCTTC. Amino acid sequence: CASSRDSSSYNEQFF. V usage is TRBV7-3 and J usage is TRBJ2-1; a weak D match, TRBD2 (6 bases). The CDR3 totals 15 residues. Germline loops: CDR1 SGHTA, CDR2 FQGTGA. The ends were cut back, 5 bases at V and 0 bases at J, with 11 bases in the middle.

The chain has TRBV24-1 and TRBJ1-1; weak D call: TRBD1 (6 bases). The CDR3 has 14 residues. Germline CDR1 and CDR2: KGHDR and SFDVKD. Deletions cut 8 bases from V and 1 base from J, with 13 bases between. The DNA of the CDR3 is TGTGCCACCACAGGTAAGGGACAGAACACTGAAGCTTTCTTT. The encoded protein is CATTGKGQNTEAFF.

V is TRBV6-1 and J is TRBJ1-4; D not certain. Germline V CDR1 and CDR2: MNHNS, SASEGT. The CDR3 has 15 residues. Trimming cost V 2 bases and J 7 bases, with 14 bases left between them. CDR3 region: CASSEPRMRGEKLFF. The CDR3 region has the DNA TGTGCCAGCAGTGAACCCCGGATGCGGGGTGAAAAACTGTTTTTT.

CDR3 loop: CASSRYEGDTEAFF. The CDR3 coding sequence is TGTGCCAGCAGCCGTTATGAGGGTGACACTGAAGCTTTCTTT. The rearrangement joins TRBV7-8 to TRBJ1-1; D unclear. The length of the CDR3 is 14 residues. Deletions cut 5 bases from V and 3 bases from J, with 13 bases between. The germline gives CDR1 SGHVS, CDR2 FQNEAQ.

This clone was observed a handful of times. J is TRBJ1-3 and V is TRBV9; D is ambiguous. Germline V gene lookup returns CDR1 SGDLS and CDR2 YYNGEE. This CDR3 contains 15 residues. Trimming shortened V by 0 bases and J by 0 bases, and 7 bases separated the two germline ends. CDR3 residues: CASSVGGDSGNTIYF. The CDR3 DNA follows: TGTGCCAGCAGCGTAGGGGGAGACTCTGGAAACACCATATATTTT. Using reference TRBV9 and TRBJ1-3 for the parts outside the CDR3, the full variable domain is DSGVTQTPKHLITATGQRVTLRCSPRSGDLSVYWYQQSLDQGLQFLIQYYNGEERAKGNILERFSAQQFPDLHSELNLSSLELGDSALYFCASSVGGDSGNTIYFGEGSWLTVV.

The chain employs TRBV18 and TRBJ2-5; 8 bases are a match to TRBD1. Germline V gene sequence: CDR1 KGHSH, CDR2 LQKENI. There are 13 residues in the CDR3. Trimming took 5 bases from V and 5 from J; bases not matched to a gene: 4. CDR3 sequence: CASSNRGMETQYF. In DNA, the CDR3 is TGTGCCAGCTCAAACAGGGGGATGGAGACCCAGTACTTC.

This clone was found a few times. The V and J genes are TRBV5-6 and TRBJ2-7, with TRBD1 matching over 7 bases. Germline assignment: CDR1 SGHDT and CDR2 YYEEEE. Trimming at V came to 5 bases and at J to 1 base, leaving 9 bases not matched to a gene. The CDR3 sequence is 15 residues long. The DNA for the CDR3 is TGTGCCAGCAGTCCTTATTACAGGGGTTCCTACGAGCAGTACTTC. Translation: CASSPYYRGSYEQYF.

This rearrangement joins TRBV5-4 to TRBJ1-6; TRBD1 matches 7 bases. Trimming at V came to 2 bases and at J to 9 bases, leaving 8 bases not matched to a gene. There are 15 residues in the CDR3. In germline, CDR1 is SGHNT, CDR2 YYREEE (reference sequence). The CDR3 DNA is TGTGCCAGCAGCTTAGATACAGGGGAAGGTTCACCCCTCCACTTT. Translating it yields CASSLDTGEGSPLHF. The variable domain in full, with the rest retrieved from reference TRBV5-4 and TRBJ1-6, is ETGVTQSPTHLIKTRGQQVTLRCSSQSGHNTVSWYQQALGQGPQFIFQYYREEENGRGNFPPRFSGLQFPNYSSELNVNALELDDSALYLCASSLDTGEGSPLHFGNGTRLTVT.

The chain combines TRBV7-2 with TRBJ2-7, with 9 bases that match TRBD1. V was pared by 5 bases and J by 6 bases, with 11 bases of the junction left unmatched. This CDR3 contains 15 residues. Germline V lookup: CDR1 SGHTA, CDR2 FQGNSA. The CDR3 here is CASSANPGTGIEQYF. CDR3 sequence (DNA): TGTGCCAGCAGCGCAAACCCCGGGACAGGGATCGAGCAGTACTTC.

This clone was recorded once. This chain connects TRBV5-8 to TRBJ1-5; possibly TRBD1 for D (5 bases). V was trimmed by 0 bases and J by 0 bases, leaving 7 bases between them. The CDR3 covers 15 residues. Germline V gives CDR1 SGHTS, CDR2 YDEGEE. The CDR3: CASSLAGFSNQPQHF. For the CDR3, the DNA is TGTGCCAGCAGCTTGGCAGGGTTTAGCAATCAGCCCCAGCATTTT.

The chain couples TRBV28 to TRBJ1-1; the D gene is possibly TRBD1 (5 bases). The CDR3 is 13 amino acids. The germline V gene has CDR1 MDHEN and CDR2 SYDVKM. V was shortened by 10 bases and J by 1 base, with 13 bases between the two germline ends. CDR3 nucleotides: TGTGCCACCGCAAACCAGGGGAACACTGAAGCTTTCTTT. It translates to CATANQGNTEAFF.

The chain carries TRBV3-1 (or the pseudogene TRBV3-2) and TRBJ2-7; 12 bases match TRBD2. The germline gives CDR1 LGHDT, CDR2 YNNKEL (reference sequence). The CDR3 covers 14 residues. The junction had 2 bases not matched to a gene; V was cut back by 5 bases and J by 3 bases. CDR3 region: CASSRTSGIYEQYF. The CDR3 DNA is TGTGCCAGCAGCAGGACTAGCGGGATCTACGAGCAGTACTTC.

This chain links TRBV6-1 with TRBJ2-7; 8 positions match TRBD2. The V and J ends lost 2 bases and 6 bases, in that order; junction bases with no gene match: 6. The CDR3 has 14 amino acids. Germline V CDR1 and CDR2: MNHNS, SASEGT. CDR3 sequence reads: CASSELQTSGEQYV. The CDR3 coding sequence is TGTGCCAGCAGTGAACTACAAACTAGCGGCGAGCAGTACGTC.

V gene TRBV11-1 combines with J gene TRBJ2-3, with no clear D. Germline CDR1 and CDR2: SGHAT and FQDESV (reference sequence). The CDR3 spans 15 residues. Trimming left V 2 bases short and J 5 bases short, with 14 bases between. The DNA for the CDR3 is TGTGCCAGCAGCTTACTAGTACTCCCTGGAGATACGCAGTATTTT. The encoded protein is CASSLLVLPGDTQYF.

The genes are TRBV7-8 and TRBJ2-1; 8 bases map to TRBD2. The junction had 13 bases not matched to a gene; V was cut back by 8 bases and J by 4 bases. CDR3 length: 16 amino acids. Germline CDR1 is SGHVS and CDR2 is FQNEAQ. This chain's CDR3 is CASATLGTRVYNEQFF. The DNA of the CDR3 is TGTGCCAGCGCAACACTTGGGACTAGAGTTTACAATGAGCAGTTCTTC.

This chain joins TRBV6-5 and TRBJ1-2, with D hard to call. This CDR3 is built from 13 residues. V was cut by 2 bases and J by 1 base, with 5 bases left in between. Looked up from germline, CDR1 is MNHEY and CDR2 is SVGAGI. This CDR3 reads CASSYEYNYGYTF. The CDR3 coding sequence is TGTGCCAGCAGTTACGAGTATAACTATGGCTACACCTTC.